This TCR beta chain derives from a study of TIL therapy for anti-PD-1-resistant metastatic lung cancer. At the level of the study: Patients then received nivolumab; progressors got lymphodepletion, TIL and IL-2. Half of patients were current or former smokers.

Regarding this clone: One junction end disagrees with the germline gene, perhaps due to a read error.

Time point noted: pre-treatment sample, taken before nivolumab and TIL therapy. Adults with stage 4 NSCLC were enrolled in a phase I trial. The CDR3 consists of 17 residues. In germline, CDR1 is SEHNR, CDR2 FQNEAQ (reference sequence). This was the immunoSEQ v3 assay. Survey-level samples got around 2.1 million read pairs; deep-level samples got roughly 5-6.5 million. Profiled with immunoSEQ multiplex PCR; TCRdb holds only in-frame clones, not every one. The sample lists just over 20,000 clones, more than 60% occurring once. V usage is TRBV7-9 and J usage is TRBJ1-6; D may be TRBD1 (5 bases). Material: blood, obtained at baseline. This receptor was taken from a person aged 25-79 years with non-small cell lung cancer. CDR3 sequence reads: CASSLRVQGTYHSPLHF. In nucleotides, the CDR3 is TGTGCCAGCAGCTTGAGGGTTCAAGGGACCTATCATTCACCCCTCCACTTT.